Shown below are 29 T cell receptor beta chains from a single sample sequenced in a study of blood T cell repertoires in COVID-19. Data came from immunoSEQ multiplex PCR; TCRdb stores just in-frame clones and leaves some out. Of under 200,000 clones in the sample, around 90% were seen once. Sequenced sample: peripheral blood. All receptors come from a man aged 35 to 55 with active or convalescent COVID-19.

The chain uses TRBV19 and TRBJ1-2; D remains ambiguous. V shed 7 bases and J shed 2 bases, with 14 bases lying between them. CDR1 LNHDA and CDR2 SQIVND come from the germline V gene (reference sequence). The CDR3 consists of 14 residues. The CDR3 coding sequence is TGTGCCAGTACCGAAGGACGGGGAAACTATGGCTACACCTTC. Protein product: CASTEGRGNYGYTF.

The CDR3 DNA follows: TGTGCCAGCAGCGTAGCTGGCGGGGCGAACACCGGGGAGCTGTTTTTT. Translation: CASSVAGGANTGELFF. The J gene is TRBJ2-2, the V gene TRBV9; D might be TRBD2 (6 bases). The V end lost 0 bases, the J end lost 0 bases, and 9 bases lay between the germline ends. The CDR3 runs to 16 residues. The germline V gene has CDR1 SGDLS and CDR2 YYNGEE. The entire variable domain, with the rest obtained from reference TRBV9 and TRBJ2-2, is as follows: DSGVTQTPKHLITATGQRVTLRCSPRSGDLSVYWYQQSLDQGLQFLIQYYNGEERAKGNILERFSAQQFPDLHSELNLSSLELGDSALYFCASSVAGGANTGELFFGEGSRLTVL.

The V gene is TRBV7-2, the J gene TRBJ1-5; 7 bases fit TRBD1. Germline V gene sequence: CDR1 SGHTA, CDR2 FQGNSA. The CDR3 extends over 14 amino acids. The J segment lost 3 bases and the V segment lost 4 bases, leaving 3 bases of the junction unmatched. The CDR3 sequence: CASSYRGYNQPQHF. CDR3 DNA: TGTGCCAGCAGCTACAGGGGCTACAATCAGCCCCAGCATTTT.

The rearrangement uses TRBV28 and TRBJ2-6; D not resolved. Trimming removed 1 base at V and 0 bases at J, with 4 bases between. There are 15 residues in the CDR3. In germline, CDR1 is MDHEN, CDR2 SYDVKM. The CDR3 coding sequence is TGTGCCAGCAGTTTATCGGTCTCTGGGGCCAACGTCCTGACTTTC. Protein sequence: CASSLSVSGANVLTF.

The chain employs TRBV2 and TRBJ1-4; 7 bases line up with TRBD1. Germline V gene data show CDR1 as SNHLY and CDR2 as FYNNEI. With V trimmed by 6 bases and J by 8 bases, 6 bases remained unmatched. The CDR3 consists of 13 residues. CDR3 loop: CASRPTGFEKLFF. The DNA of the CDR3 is TGTGCCAGCAGGCCGACAGGGTTCGAAAAACTGTTTTTT.

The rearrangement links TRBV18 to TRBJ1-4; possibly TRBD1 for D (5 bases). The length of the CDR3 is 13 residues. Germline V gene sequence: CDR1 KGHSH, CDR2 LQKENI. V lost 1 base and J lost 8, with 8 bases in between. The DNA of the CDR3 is TGTGCCAGCTCACCACAACGGGGGGAAAAACTGTTTTTT. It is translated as CASSPQRGEKLFF.

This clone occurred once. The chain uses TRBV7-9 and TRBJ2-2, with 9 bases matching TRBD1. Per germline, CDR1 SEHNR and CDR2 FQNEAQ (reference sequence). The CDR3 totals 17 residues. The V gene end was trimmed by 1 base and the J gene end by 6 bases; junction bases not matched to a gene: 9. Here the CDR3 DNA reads TGTGCCAGCAGCTTAGTTGTTGGACAGGGGATATCCGGGGAGCTGTTTTTT. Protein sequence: CASSLVVGQGISGELFF.

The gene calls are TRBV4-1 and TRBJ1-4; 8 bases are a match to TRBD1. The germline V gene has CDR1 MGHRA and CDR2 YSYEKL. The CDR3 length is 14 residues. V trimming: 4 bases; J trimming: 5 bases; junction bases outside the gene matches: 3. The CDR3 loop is CASSLTGVNEKLFF. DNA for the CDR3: TGCGCCAGCAGCCTGACAGGGGTAAATGAAAAACTGTTTTTT.

As DNA, the CDR3 is TGTGCCACCTCGGACAGAAATTTTTTCGGAAACACCATATATTTT. This sequence encodes CATSDRNFFGNTIYF. V gene TRBV28 combines with J gene TRBJ1-3; tentative D call: TRBD1 (6 bases). CDR3 length equals 15 residues. Germline assignment: CDR1 MDHEN and CDR2 SYDVKM. Trimming cost V 10 bases and J 4 bases, with 20 bases left between them.

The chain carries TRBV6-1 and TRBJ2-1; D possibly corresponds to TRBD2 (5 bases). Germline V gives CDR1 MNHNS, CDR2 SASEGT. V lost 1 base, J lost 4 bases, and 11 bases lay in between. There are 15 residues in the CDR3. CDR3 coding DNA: TGTGCCAGCAGTGAAGGTTTGGGAGCATACAATGAGCAGTTCTTC. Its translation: CASSEGLGAYNEQFF.

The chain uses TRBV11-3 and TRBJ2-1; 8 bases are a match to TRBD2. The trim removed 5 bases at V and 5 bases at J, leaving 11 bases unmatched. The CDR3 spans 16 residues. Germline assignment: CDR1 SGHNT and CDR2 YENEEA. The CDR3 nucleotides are TGTGCCAGCAGCGGCGGCGAGCGGGAGCGTCACAATGAGCAGTTCTTC. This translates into CASSGGERERHNEQFF.

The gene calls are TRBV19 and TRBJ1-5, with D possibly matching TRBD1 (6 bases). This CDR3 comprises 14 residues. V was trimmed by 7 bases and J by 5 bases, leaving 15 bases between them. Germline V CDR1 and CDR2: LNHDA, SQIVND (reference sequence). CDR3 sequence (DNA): TGTGCCAGTAACGGCAGGGGAGGGTATCAGCCCCAGCATTTT. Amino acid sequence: CASNGRGGYQPQHF. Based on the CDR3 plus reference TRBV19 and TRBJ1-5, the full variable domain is DGGITQSPKYLFRKEGQNVTLSCEQNLNHDAMYWYRQDPGQGLRLIYYSQIVNDFQKGDIAEGYSVSREKKESFPLTVTSAQKNPTAFYLCASNGRGGYQPQHFGDGTRLSIL.

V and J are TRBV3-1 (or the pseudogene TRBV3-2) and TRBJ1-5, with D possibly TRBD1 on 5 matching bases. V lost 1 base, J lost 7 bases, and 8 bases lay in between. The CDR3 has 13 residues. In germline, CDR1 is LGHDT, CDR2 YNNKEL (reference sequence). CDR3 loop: CASSQGRGQPQHF. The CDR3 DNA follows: TGTGCCAGCAGCCAAGGACGGGGGCAGCCCCAGCATTTT.

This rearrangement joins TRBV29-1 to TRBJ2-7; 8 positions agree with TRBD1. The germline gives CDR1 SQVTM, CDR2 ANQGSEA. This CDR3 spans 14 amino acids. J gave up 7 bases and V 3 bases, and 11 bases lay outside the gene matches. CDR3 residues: CSVEPQGELREQYF. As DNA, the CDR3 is TGCAGCGTTGAGCCACAGGGGGAGCTTCGTGAGCAGTACTTC.

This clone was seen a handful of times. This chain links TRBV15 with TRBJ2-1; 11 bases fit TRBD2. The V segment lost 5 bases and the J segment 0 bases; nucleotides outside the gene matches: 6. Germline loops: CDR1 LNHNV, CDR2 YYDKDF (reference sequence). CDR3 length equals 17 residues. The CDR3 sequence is CATSPSGGTSSYNEQFF. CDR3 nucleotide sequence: TGTGCCACCAGCCCTAGCGGGGGGACGAGCTCCTACAATGAGCAGTTCTTC.

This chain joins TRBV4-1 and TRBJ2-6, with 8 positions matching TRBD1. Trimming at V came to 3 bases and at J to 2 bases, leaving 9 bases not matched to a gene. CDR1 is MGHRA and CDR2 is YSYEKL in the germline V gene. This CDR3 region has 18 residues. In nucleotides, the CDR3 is TGCGCCAGCAGCCAGCTAACAGGGGGGAGTACTGGGGCCAACGTCCTGACTTTC. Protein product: CASSQLTGGSTGANVLTF.

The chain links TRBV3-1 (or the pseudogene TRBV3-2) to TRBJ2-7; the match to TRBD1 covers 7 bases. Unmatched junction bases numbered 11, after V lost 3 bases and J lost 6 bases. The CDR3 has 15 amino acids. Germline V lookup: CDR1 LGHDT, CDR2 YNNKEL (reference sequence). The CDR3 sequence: CASSHRGRGIGEQYF. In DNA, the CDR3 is TGTGCCAGCAGCCACCGGGGCAGGGGGATTGGCGAGCAGTACTTC.

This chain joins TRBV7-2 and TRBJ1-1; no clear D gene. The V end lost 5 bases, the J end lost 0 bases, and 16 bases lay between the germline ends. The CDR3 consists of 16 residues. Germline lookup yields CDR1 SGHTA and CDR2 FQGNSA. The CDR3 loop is CASSQHMGWVNTEAFF. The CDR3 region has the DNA TGTGCCAGCAGCCAGCACATGGGCTGGGTGAACACTGAAGCTTTCTTT. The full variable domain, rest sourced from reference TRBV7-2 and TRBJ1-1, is GAGVSQSPSNKVTEKGKDVELRCDPISGHTALYWYRQSLGQGLEFLIYFQGNSAPDKSGLPSDRFSAERTGGSVSTLTIQRTQQEDSAVYLCASSQHMGWVNTEAFFGQGTRLTVV.

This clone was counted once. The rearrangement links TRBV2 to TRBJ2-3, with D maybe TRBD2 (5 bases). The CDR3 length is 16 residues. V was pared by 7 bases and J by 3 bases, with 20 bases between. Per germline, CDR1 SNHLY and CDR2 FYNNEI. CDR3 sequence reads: CASTITEGRITDTQYF. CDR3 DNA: TGTGCCAGCACAATCACCGAAGGGAGAATTACAGATACGCAGTATTTT.

The CDR3 spells CASSETVAATYNEQFF. CDR3 DNA sequence: TGCGCCAGCAGTGAGACGGTAGCGGCCACCTACAATGAGCAGTTCTTC. The gene calls are TRBV10-1 and TRBJ2-1; weak D call: TRBD2 (6 bases). V lost 2 bases and J 2 bases, leaving 13 bases between the germline ends. Germline V gene data show CDR1 as WNHNN and CDR2 as SYGVQD (reference sequence). This CDR3 has 16 residues.

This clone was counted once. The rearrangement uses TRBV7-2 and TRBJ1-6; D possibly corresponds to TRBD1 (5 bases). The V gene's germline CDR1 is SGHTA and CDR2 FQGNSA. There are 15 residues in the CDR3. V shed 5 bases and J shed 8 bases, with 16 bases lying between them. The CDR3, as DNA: TGTGCCAGCAGCCAAGGAGGGGTTGGGGATTCACCCCTCCACTTT. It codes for CASSQGGVGDSPLHF.

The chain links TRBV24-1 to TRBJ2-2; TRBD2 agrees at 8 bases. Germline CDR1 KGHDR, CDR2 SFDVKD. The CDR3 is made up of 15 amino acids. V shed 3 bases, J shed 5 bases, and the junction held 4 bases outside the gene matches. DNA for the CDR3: TGTGCCACCAGTGATAGCGGGAGTCGGACCGGGGAGCTGTTTTTT. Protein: CATSDSGSRTGELFF.

The CDR3: CASSEQGRSNQPQHF. The CDR3 bases are TGTGCCAGCAGCGAACAGGGGAGGAGCAATCAGCCCCAGCATTTT. The V and J genes are TRBV7-9 and TRBJ1-5, with TRBD1 identical over 7 bases. Germline trimming cut 5 bases from V and 1 base from J; bases unmatched to any gene: 5. Germline CDR1 is SEHNR and CDR2 is FQNEAQ (reference sequence). There are 15 residues in the CDR3.

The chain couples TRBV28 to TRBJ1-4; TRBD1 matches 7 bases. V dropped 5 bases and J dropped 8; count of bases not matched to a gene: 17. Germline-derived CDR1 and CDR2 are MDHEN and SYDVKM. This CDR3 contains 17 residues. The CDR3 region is CASSPNRADRAGEKLFF. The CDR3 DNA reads TGTGCCAGCAGTCCAAATCGGGCAGACAGGGCTGGGGAAAAACTGTTTTTT.

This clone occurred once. CDR3 residues: CASSLTGTAYEKLFF. The CDR3 DNA is TGTGCCAGCTCTCTTACCGGGACAGCTTATGAAAAACTGTTTTTT. The chain employs TRBV18 and TRBJ1-4, with TRBD1 matching over 7 bases. This CDR3 comprises 15 residues. V shed 6 bases, J shed 6 bases, and the junction held 10 bases outside the gene matches. CDR1 is KGHSH, CDR2 LQKENI, per germline. Full variable domain (missing parts from reference TRBV18 and TRBJ1-4): NAGVMQNPRHLVRRRGQEARLRCSPMKGHSHVYWYRQLPEEGLKFMVYLQKENIIDESGMPKERFSAEFPKEGPSILRIQQVVRGDSAAYFCASSLTGTAYEKLFFGSGTQLSVL.

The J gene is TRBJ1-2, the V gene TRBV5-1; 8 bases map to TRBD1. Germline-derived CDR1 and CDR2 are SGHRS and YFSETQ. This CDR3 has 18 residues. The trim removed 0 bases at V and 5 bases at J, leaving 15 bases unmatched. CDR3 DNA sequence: TGCGCCAGCAGCTTGGTCAGTCGGGCAGGGGGCAAGGTGTATGGCTACACCTTC. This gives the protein CASSLVSRAGGKVYGYTF.

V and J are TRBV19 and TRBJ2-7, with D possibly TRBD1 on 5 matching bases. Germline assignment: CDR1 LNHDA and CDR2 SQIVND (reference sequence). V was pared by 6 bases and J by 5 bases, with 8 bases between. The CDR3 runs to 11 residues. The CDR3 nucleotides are TGTGCCAGTAGGCAGGGTCACGAGCAGTACTTC. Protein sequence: CASRQGHEQYF.

CDR3: CASSSGTGSNYEQYF. The CDR3 DNA is TGTGCCAGCAGCTCCGGGACAGGGTCGAACTACGAGCAGTACTTC. The chain uses TRBV5-6 and TRBJ2-7, with TRBD1 matching over 9 bases. The trim removed 3 bases at V and 3 bases at J, leaving 7 bases unmatched. Looked up from germline, CDR1 is SGHDT and CDR2 is YYEEEE. The CDR3 has 15 amino acids.

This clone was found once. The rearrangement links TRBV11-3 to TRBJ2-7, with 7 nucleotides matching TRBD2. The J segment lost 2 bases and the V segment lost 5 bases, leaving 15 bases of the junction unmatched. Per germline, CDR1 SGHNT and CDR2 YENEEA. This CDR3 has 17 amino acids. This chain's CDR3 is CASSVVGLGGSTYEQYF. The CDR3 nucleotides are TGTGCCAGCAGCGTCGTCGGGTTGGGGGGGTCCACCTACGAGCAGTACTTC. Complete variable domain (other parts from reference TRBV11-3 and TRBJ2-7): EAGVVQSPRYKIIEKKQPVAFWCNPISGHNTLYWYLQNLGQGPELLIRYENEEAVDDSQLPKDRFSAERLKGVDSTLKIQPAELGDSAVYLCASSVVGLGGSTYEQYFGPGTRLTVT.